The rows below give T cell receptor beta chains drawn from one sample of a study of response to subunit inactivated influenza vaccine. TCRdb reprocessed the RT-PCR reads via MiXCR and lists one record per CDR3 protein. The table includes about 500,000 distinct CDR3 sequences, approximately 17% detected once. This specimen was CD4+ T cells sorted from PBMCs, taken around 25 months after vaccination. The receptors shown here come from a man aged 50 to 69 who received an inactivated influenza vaccine. CDR3s include the opening cysteine and the closing phenylalanine or tryptophan. The order of the fields is clone size, V gene, D gene, J gene, CDR3 protein, CDR3 DNA. D genes are given only for firm matches. Only part of the rows carry a size: once, few, many, or a class if the clone is expanded.

abundance: .
v_gene: TRBV5-6
d_gene: .
j_gene: TRBJ2-5
CDR3aa: CASCLRMDRQETQYF
CDR3nt: TGTGCCAGCTGCTTGAGAATGGACAGACAAGAGACCCAGTACTTC

abundance: few
v_gene: TRBV5-1
d_gene: TRBD2
j_gene: TRBJ2-5
CDR3aa: CASSLAIAGGGETQYF
CDR3nt: TGCGCCAGCAGCCTTGCGATAGCGGGAGGCGGCGAGACCCAGTACTTC

abundance: few
v_gene: TRBV18
d_gene: .
j_gene: TRBJ1-1
CDR3aa: CASSPGGPTTEAFF
CDR3nt: TGTGCCAGCTCACCAGGAGGGCCAACCACTGAAGCTTTCTTT

abundance: .
v_gene: TRBV5-1
d_gene: .
j_gene: TRBJ2-3
CDR3aa: CASSPDGRTDTQYF
CDR3nt: TGCGCCAGCAGCCCGGACGGACGGACAGATACGCAGTATTTT

abundance: .
v_gene: TRBV3-1
d_gene: TRBD2
j_gene: TRBJ2-2
CDR3aa: CASSQRMTSGSPGELFF
CDR3nt: TGTGCCAGCAGCCAACGTATGACTAGCGGGAGCCCCGGGGAGCTGTTTTTT

abundance: .
v_gene: TRBV3-1
d_gene: .
j_gene: TRBJ2-3
CDR3aa: CASSQGCTQYF
CDR3nt: TGTGCCAGCAGCCAAGGGTGTACGCAGTATTTT

abundance: .
v_gene: TRBV1
d_gene: .
j_gene: TRBJ2-1
CDR3aa: CTSSQASGNEQFF
CDR3nt: TGCACCAGCAGCCAAGCCTCGGGCAATGAGCAGTTCTTC

abundance: many
v_gene: TRBV7-2
d_gene: .
j_gene: TRBJ2-2
CDR3aa: CASSSQGYTGELFF
CDR3nt: TGTGCCAGCAGCTCTCAGGGATACACCGGGGAGCTGTTTTTT

abundance: .
v_gene: TRBV28
d_gene: TRBD1
j_gene: TRBJ1-2
CDR3aa: CATSGQILVYGYTF
CDR3nt: TGTGCCACTTCGGGACAGATTTTAGTCTATGGCTACACCTTC

abundance: few
v_gene: TRBV5-1
d_gene: .
j_gene: TRBJ2-3
CDR3aa: CASSLDSLFTDTQYF
CDR3nt: TGCGCCAGCAGCCTCGACAGCCTCTTCACAGATACGCAGTATTTT

abundance: many
v_gene: TRBV20-1
d_gene: TRBD1
j_gene: TRBJ2-3
CDR3aa: CSARDRQGATDTQYF
CDR3nt: TGCAGTGCTAGAGATCGGCAGGGGGCGACAGATACGCAGTATTTT

abundance: few
v_gene: TRBV15
d_gene: .
j_gene: TRBJ2-3
CDR3aa: CATSGDPSGTDTQYF
CDR3nt: TGTGCCACCAGCGGAGACCCTTCGGGCACAGATACGCAGTATTTT

abundance: .
v_gene: TRBV7-2
d_gene: TRBD1
j_gene: TRBJ2-7
CDR3aa: CASSIGTGAISEQYF
CDR3nt: TGTGCCAGCAGCATAGGGACAGGGGCCATCTCCGAGCAGTACTTC

abundance: .
v_gene: TRBV24-1
d_gene: .
j_gene: TRBJ2-1
CDR3aa: CATSARERRFF
CDR3nt: TGTGCCACCAGTGCCCGTGAAAGGAGGTTCTTC

abundance: few
v_gene: TRBV7-9
d_gene: .
j_gene: TRBJ1-4
CDR3aa: CASSLAGPVKEKLFF
CDR3nt: TGTGCCAGCAGCTTAGCCGGGCCAGTAAAAGAAAAACTGTTTTTT

abundance: few
v_gene: TRBV5-1
d_gene: .
j_gene: TRBJ2-7
CDR3aa: CASSLSSLSSYEQYF
CDR3nt: TGCGCCAGCAGCTTGTCCAGCCTAAGCTCCTACGAGCAGTACTTC

abundance: few
v_gene: TRBV14
d_gene: .
j_gene: TRBJ1-1
CDR3aa: CASSLRINTEAFF
CDR3nt: TGTGCCAGCAGCCTGCGGATAAACACTGAAGCTTTCTTT

abundance: few
v_gene: TRBV3-1
d_gene: .
j_gene: TRBJ2-7
CDR3aa: CASSQGPGTQTSYEQYF
CDR3nt: TGTGCCAGCAGCCAAGGCCCCGGGACACAAACCTCCTACGAGCAGTACTTC

abundance: few
v_gene: TRBV20-1
d_gene: TRBD1
j_gene: TRBJ1-2
CDR3aa: CSARDGQGIGGYTF
CDR3nt: TGCAGTGCTAGAGACGGACAGGGTATAGGTGGCTACACCTTC

abundance: many
v_gene: TRBV4-1
d_gene: .
j_gene: TRBJ1-6
CDR3aa: CASSRGSSSYNSPLHF
CDR3nt: TGCGCCAGCAGCCGCGGATCGAGCTCCTATAATTCACCCCTCCACTTT

abundance: few
v_gene: TRBV12-3/TRBV12-4
d_gene: .
j_gene: TRBJ2-3
CDR3aa: CASSLVALTDTQYF
CDR3nt: TGTGCCAGCAGTTTAGTAGCGCTCACAGATACGCAGTATTTT

abundance: few
v_gene: TRBV7-6
d_gene: .
j_gene: TRBJ2-6
CDR3aa: CASSLLSRSSGANVLTF
CDR3nt: TGTGCCAGCAGCTTATTATCCCGAAGCTCTGGGGCCAACGTCCTGACTTTC